This record concerns one T cell receptor beta chain sequence. The entry originates in a study of T cell responses to AZD1222 COVID-19 vaccine. Sequencing used immunoSEQ multiplex PCR; TCRdb keeps in-frame clones, though not all of them. The sample lists 100,000 to 150,000 clones, 85% to 90% occurring once. This clonotype was sampled from an adult who received the AZD1222 COVID-19 vaccine. The sequencing here drew on peripheral blood, taken 28 days after the second AZD1222 dose.

The CDR3 here is CASSENTDNQPQHF. CDR3 in DNA: TGTGCCAGCAGCGAGAATACAGACAATCAGCCCCAGCATTTT. The chain has TRBV5-5 and TRBJ1-5; D is undetermined. Germline CDR1 reads SGHKS; CDR2 reads YYEKEE (reference sequence). V was cut by 4 bases and J by 3 bases, with 11 bases left in between. The CDR3 contains 14 residues. The variable domain in full, with the rest retrieved from reference TRBV5-5 and TRBJ1-5, is DAGVTQSPTHLIKTRGQQVTLRCSPISGHKSVSWYQQVLGQGPQFIFQYYEKEERGRGNFPDRFSARQFPNYSSELNVNALLLGDSALYLCASSENTDNQPQHFGDGTRLSIL.